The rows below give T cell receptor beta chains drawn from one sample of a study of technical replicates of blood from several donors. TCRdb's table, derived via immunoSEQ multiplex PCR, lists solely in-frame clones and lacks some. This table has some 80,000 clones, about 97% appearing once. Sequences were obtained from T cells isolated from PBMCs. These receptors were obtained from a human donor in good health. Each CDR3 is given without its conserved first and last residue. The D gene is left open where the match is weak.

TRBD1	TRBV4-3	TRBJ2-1	ASSQGQGYNEQF
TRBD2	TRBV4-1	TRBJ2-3	ASSQTLAGGPTDTQY
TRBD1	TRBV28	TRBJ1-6	ASRGTEKSYNSPLH
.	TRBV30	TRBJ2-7	AWSFGVARFYEQY
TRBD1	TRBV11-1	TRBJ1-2	ASSGQGLQRDGYT
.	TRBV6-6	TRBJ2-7	ASSYATGNEQY
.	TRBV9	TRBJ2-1	ASSFSGSSYNEQF
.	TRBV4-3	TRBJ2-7	ASSQDLLVGEQY
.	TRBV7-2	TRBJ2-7	ASSRGTYYEQY
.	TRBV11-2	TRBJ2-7	ASSPHFGGAYEQY
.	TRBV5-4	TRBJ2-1	ASSPTDYNEQF
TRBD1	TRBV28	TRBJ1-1	AVKPLTGGGGTEAF
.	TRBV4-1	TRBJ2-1	ASSPLTSNNEQF
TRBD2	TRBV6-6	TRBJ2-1	ASSSRTSSYNEQF
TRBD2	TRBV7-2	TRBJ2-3	ASSGLAGRLDTQY
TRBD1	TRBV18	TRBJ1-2	ASSLSGQGDGYT
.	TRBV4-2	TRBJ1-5	ASSQVWQGNQPQH
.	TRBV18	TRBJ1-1	ASSPSSEVTEAF
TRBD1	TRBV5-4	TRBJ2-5	ASTLWTGLQETQY
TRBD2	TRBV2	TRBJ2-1	ARAGGRRDEQF
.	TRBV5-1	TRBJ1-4	ASSPLGGTNEKLF
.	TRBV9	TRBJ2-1	ASSVAGEGEQF
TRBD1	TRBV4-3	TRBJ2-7	ASSQEGDRALEQY
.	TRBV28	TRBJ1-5	ASSPRENQPQH
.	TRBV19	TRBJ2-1	ASNPRGFHEQF
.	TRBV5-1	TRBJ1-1	ASSFNTGGNTEAF
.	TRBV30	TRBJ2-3	AWSVPGSTDTQY
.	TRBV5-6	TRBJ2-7	ASSLGGRGLTSYEQY
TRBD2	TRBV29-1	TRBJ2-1	SVDGTSGGVEQF
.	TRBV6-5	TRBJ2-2	ASGRGTANTGELF
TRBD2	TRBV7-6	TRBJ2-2	ASSLNSGSKVTGELF
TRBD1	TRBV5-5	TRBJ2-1	ASSLADRVQQF
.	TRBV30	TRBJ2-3	AWSVQGGSGTQY
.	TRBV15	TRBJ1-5	ATSRGTGTDWPQH
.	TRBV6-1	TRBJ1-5	ASEQGFSQPQH
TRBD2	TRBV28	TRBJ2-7	ASSSSGRSYEQY
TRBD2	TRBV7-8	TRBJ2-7	ASGPAGGPYEQY
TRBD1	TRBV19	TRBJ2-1	ASSRDREGRHNEQF
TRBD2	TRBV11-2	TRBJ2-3	ASSLGQEREITDTQY
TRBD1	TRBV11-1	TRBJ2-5	ASSQRQGLGETQY
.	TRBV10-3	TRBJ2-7	AILPPGQSYEQY
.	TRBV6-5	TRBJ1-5	ASSSGSLDQPQH
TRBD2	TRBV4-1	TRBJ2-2	ASSQDLVASGSDYTGELF
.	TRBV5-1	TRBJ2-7	ASSPGQLYEQY
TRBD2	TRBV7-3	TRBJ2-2	ASSLAGGTTGELF
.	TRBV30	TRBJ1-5	AWSVSLSNQPQH
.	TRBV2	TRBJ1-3	ASSEQSSGNTIY
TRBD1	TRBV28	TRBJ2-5	ASSLAVTGRETQY
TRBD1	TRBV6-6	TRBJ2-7	ASSLTGESYEQY
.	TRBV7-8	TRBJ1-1	ASSLESGWITEAF
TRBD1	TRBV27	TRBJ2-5	ASKDRGETQY
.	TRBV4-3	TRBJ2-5	ASSQEYLRPETQY
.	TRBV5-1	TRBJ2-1	ASSSPSVNEQF
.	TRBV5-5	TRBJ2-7	ASSLNRAGYEQY
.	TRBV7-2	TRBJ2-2	ASSLEAGHNTGELF
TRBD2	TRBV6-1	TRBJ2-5	ATSKAGGQETQY